The clone carrying this TCR beta chain was detected only a few times. Antigen: not known. Since all of the isolated RNA was reverse transcribed, expressed TCRB transcripts were what got sequenced. Several million reads per sample on average were obtained from naive, central memory and regulatory T cell samples. Assay: immunoSEQ multiplex PCR; the TCRdb copy retains only in-frame clones and omits some. The sample has 140,000 or so clones, around a tenth seen once. These data belong to a study of beta chain features in type 1 diabetes. Looking at the study overall: Cell yields, gender and age were similar in healthy donors and patients. Study results and limitations: In cDNA sequencing, cells with high TCR expression could be over-represented.

Between the trimmed V and J ends, which lost 8 bases and 7 bases, there was a span of 18 bases. CDR3 size: 14 residues. The sample consisted of central memory CD4+ T cells from blood. This TCR was recovered from a man younger than 35 in good health. The chain has TRBV23-1 and TRBJ2-4; TRBD1 is a possible D gene (6 bases). TRBV23-1 is given ORF status, its function remaining uncertain. CDR3 residues: CASREDVQGNIQYF. DNA of the CDR3: TGCGCCAGCCGCGAGGACGTCCAGGGGAACATTCAGTACTTC.